This paragraph covers one TCR beta chain sequence. Its antigen remains unidentified. The sample carries other DNA sequences with the same CDR3. Profiled with immunoSEQ multiplex PCR; TCRdb holds only in-frame clones, not every one. The top ten clones hold approximately 17% of a sample with 150,000 to 160,000 clones, under 95% of them seen once. The data derive from a study of T cell responses to AZD1222 COVID-19 vaccine. V trimming: 0 bases; J trimming: 3 bases; junction bases outside the gene matches: 1. The germline V gene encodes CDR1 SGHRS and CDR2 YFSETQ. The CDR3 spans 14 residues. Study-wide results and caveats: Close to half of all spike-specific TCRs reportedly target regions of the variants that are unmutated. Receipt of two AZD1222 doses was followed by a rise in Spike-specific TCR breadth and depth.

The chain joins TRBV5-1 to TRBJ1-1, with 8 positions matching TRBD1. The sequences come from peripheral blood, collected on day 0 of AZD1222 vaccination. This receptor was identified in an adult in good health. This chain's CDR3 is CASSLVQGDTEAFF. The CDR3 coding sequence is TGCGCCAGCAGCTTGGTACAGGGGGACACTGAAGCTTTCTTT.